These T cell receptor beta chains were read from a single sample in a study of blood T cell repertoires in COVID-19. Data came from immunoSEQ multiplex PCR; TCRdb stores just in-frame clones and leaves some out. The sample records nearly 95,000 clones, 80% being singletons. Source material: peripheral blood. These receptors were collected from a human donor in a cohort sampled during active COVID-19. Both conserved end residues are part of each CDR3. The D gene is left open where the match is weak. Only some rows state a clone size, as once, few, many or a class for expanded clones.

16 . TRBD2 TRBJ2-3 TRBV10-3 TGTGCCATCAGCGATCCGGGACTAGCGGCCACAGATACGCAGTATTTT CAISDPGLAATDTQYF
14 . TRBD1 TRBJ1-2 TRBV19 TGTGCCAGTAGTCCGGGTACAGGGGACTATGGCTACACCTTC CASSPGTGDYGYTF
14 . . TRBJ1-2 TRBV6-1 TGTGCCAGCAGTGAAAGGGGTGGTTCCTATGGCTACACCTTC CASSERGGSYGYTF
15 once . TRBJ2-2 TRBV5-1 TGCGCCAGCAGCTTGGCCCCTAGCAGGACCGGGGAGCTGTTTTTT CASSLAPSRTGELFF
13 once . TRBJ1-1 TRBV5-5 TGTGCCAGCAGCTTTCTAGAGCGGACTGAAGCTTTCTTT CASSFLERTEAFF
13 . . TRBJ1-1 TRBV5-5 TGTGCCAGCAGCTTGGGGGAGGTCACTGAAGCTTTCTTT CASSLGEVTEAFF
16 . . TRBJ1-5 TRBV6-1 TGTGCCAGCAGTGAAGCGCAACGGGTTACAAATCAGCCCCAGCATTTT CASSEAQRVTNQPQHF
14 few TRBD1 TRBJ1-2 TRBV6-5 TGTGCCAGCAGCATGGACAGGGGGCTCTATGGCTACACCTTC CASSMDRGLYGYTF
13 . . TRBJ2-5 TRBV28 TGTGCCAGCAGTTTTCCTCCGGGAGAGACCCAGTACTTC CASSFPPGETQYF
14 . . TRBJ2-7 TRBV18 TGTGCCAGCTCATCAAGAACCCAGGGGTACGAGCAGTACTTC CASSSRTQGYEQYF
14 . . TRBJ1-4 TRBV6-1 TGTGCCAGCAGTGAAGAAGTAAGGACAGCAGGCAAGCTTTTT CASSEEVRTAGKLF
12 . TRBD1 TRBJ2-7 TRBV28 TGTGCCTCGGACGGACAGGGTTACGAGCAGTACTTC CASDGQGYEQYF
17 . TRBD2 TRBJ2-7 TRBV11-3 TGTGCCAGCAGCTTAGGGATGGATGCTAGCGGGAGCTACGAGCAGTACTTC CASSLGMDASGSYEQYF
14 few . TRBJ2-7 TRBV6-5 TGTGCCAGCAGTTGGGGACTTCCCTCCTACGAGCAGTACTTC CASSWGLPSYEQYF
17 . TRBD2 TRBJ2-1 TRBV5-1 TGCGCCAGCAGCTTGGTAGGGGCGGGAGGGCCGAGGAATGAGCAGTTCTTC CASSLVGAGGPRNEQFF
15 . . TRBJ1-4 TRBV3-1/TRBV3-2 TGTGCCAGCAGCCAAGTCACAGGGCAGGGTGAAAAACTGTTTTTT CASSQVTGQGEKLFF
18 . TRBD2 TRBJ2-2 TRBV10-2 TGCGCCAGCAGTGAGTCGAAGCTAGCGGGGGGCCTAACCGGGGAGCTGTTTTTT CASSESKLAGGLTGELFF
12 once TRBD1 TRBJ2-3 TRBV29-1 TGCAGCGTTGGACAGGGGGCAGGGACGCAGTATTTT CSVGQGAGTQYF
13 . . TRBJ1-1 TRBV7-3 TGTGCCAGCAGCCGGCGGGGAGACTCTGAAGCTTTCTTT CASSRRGDSEAFF
14 few . TRBJ1-5 TRBV3-1/TRBV3-2 TGTGCCAGCAGCCAAGATAGGAGACAGTCACCCCAGCATTTT CASSQDRRQSPQHF
16 . TRBD2 TRBJ2-3 TRBV5-1 TGCGCCAGCAGCTCGTCGGGAGCGGGAGTCCCCCGTGCGCAGTATTTT CASSSSGAGVPRAQYF
14 . . TRBJ1-3 TRBV5-1 TGCGCCAGCAGCCCAGGGACATTTGGAAACACCATATATTTT CASSPGTFGNTIYF
15 . . TRBJ2-6 TRBV27 TGTGCCAGCAGCCTACTGGTTTCTGGGGCCAACGTCCTGACTTTC CASSLLVSGANVLTF
15 . . TRBJ1-4 TRBV6-6 TGTGCCAGCAGCCCTCTGGGGGCGGTTAATGAAAAACTGTTTTTT CASSPLGAVNEKLFF
13 . . TRBJ1-2 TRBV6-1 TGTGCCAGCAGTGAAGAGGGAGGGGGAGGCTACACCTTC CASSEEGGGGYTF
15 . . TRBJ2-2 TRBV10-2 TGCGCCAGCAGTCCAGACAGAGCCAACACCGGGGAGCTGTTTTTT CASSPDRANTGELFF
15 . TRBD2 TRBJ2-7 TRBV5-1 TGCGCCAGCAGCTTGGGAGGCGGGAGCTCCTACGAGCAGTACTTC CASSLGGGSSYEQYF
16 . . TRBJ1-5 TRBV2 TGTGCCAGCAGTGGGCAGGATCTTTTTGGCAATCAGCCCCAGCATTTT CASSGQDLFGNQPQHF
13 once . TRBJ1-1 TRBV6-5 TGTGCCAGCAGTTACTCGCGGCAGGGTGAAGCTTTCTTT CASSYSRQGEAFF
22 . TRBD1 TRBJ1-5 TRBV28 TGTGCCAGCAGTTCAATTGAACGGAGGAGAAAACAGGGGGCGTATAGCAATCAGCCCCAGCATTTT CASSSIERRRKQGAYSNQPQHF
15 . . TRBJ1-4 TRBV15 TGTGCCACCAGCAGGAGACGGGACACGAGAGAAAAACTGTTTTTT CATSRRRDTREKLFF
14 . TRBD1 TRBJ1-5 TRBV6-5 TGTGCCAGCAGTTACGGGACAGGAAATCAGCCCCAGCATTTT CASSYGTGNQPQHF
12 . TRBD2 TRBJ2-7 TRBV5-8 TGTGCCAGCAGCTTAGCGGGAAGCGAGCAGTACTTC CASSLAGSEQYF
14 . . TRBJ2-1 TRBV28 TGTGCCAGCAGTTTTATAGGGGGGGCAAGGGAGCAGTTCTTC CASSFIGGAREQFF
17 . TRBD1 TRBJ1-5 TRBV19 TGTGCCAGTAGTCTACGGGGGACAGGGGGCTGGGATCAGCCCCAGCATTTT CASSLRGTGGWDQPQHF
16 . TRBD2 TRBJ2-1 TRBV3-1/TRBV3-2 TGTGCCAGCAGCCCCGGGGGTAGCGGGATGAACAATGAGCAGTTCTTC CASSPGGSGMNNEQFF
14 . . TRBJ1-4 TRBV5-1 TGCGCCACCCGGACATTTCCTACTAATGAAAAACTGTTTTTT CATRTFPTNEKLFF
15 few TRBD1 TRBJ1-5 TRBV28 TGTGCCAGCAGTTGGGACAGCAATAGCAATCAGCCCCAGCATTTT CASSWDSNSNQPQHF
14 once TRBD2 TRBJ2-7 TRBV5-1 TGCGCCAGCAGCTTAGCGGGAACACGATACGAGCAGTACTTC CASSLAGTRYEQYF
18 . TRBD2 TRBJ2-5 TRBV28 TGTGCCAGCAGTTATTCGGAGACTAGCGGGAGCGTTCGAGAGACCCAGTACTTC CASSYSETSGSVRETQYF
15 . TRBD1 TRBJ1-2 TRBV19 TGTGCCAGTAGGACCGGGACAGGCTCTTTCGGGGGCTACACCTTC CASRTGTGSFGGYTF
16 once . TRBJ2-5 TRBV3-1/TRBV3-2 TGTGCCAGCAGCCAAGAATCGGGACTGCCTCAAGAGACCCAGTACTTC CASSQESGLPQETQYF
17 once . TRBJ1-4 TRBV3-1/TRBV3-2 TGTGCCAGCAGCCAAGAAAGGTTCCGGGACATACAGGAAAAACTGTTTTTT CASSQERFRDIQEKLFF
16 . . TRBJ1-1 TRBV15 TGTGCCACCAGCAGAGCACACGGGTTCGGTGACACTGAAGCTTTCTTT CATSRAHGFGDTEAFF
16 . TRBD1 TRBJ1-5 TRBV3-1/TRBV3-2 TGTGCCAGCAGCCAAGGGACAGGGAATAGCAATCAGCCCCAGCATTTT CASSQGTGNSNQPQHF
13 . . TRBJ2-7 TRBV5-1 TGCGCCAGCAGCTTGGACAGGTCCTACGAGCAGTACTTC CASSLDRSYEQYF
13 . . TRBJ2-1 TRBV6-5 TGTGCCAGCAGTCCCTCTCCCTACAATGAGCAGTTCTTC CASSPSPYNEQFF
15 . TRBD1 TRBJ2-5 TRBV3-1/TRBV3-2 TGTGCCAGCAGCCAAGATGGGGACAGGTACGAGACCCAGTACTTC CASSQDGDRYETQYF
12 . . TRBJ2-1 TRBV6-5 TGTGCCAGCGGCGACAAGTACAATGAGCAGTTCTTC CASGDKYNEQFF
13 . . TRBJ2-2 TRBV2 TGTGCCAGCAGTGAATGGACAACCGGGGAGCTGTTTTTT CASSEWTTGELFF
13 . . TRBJ1-3 TRBV18 TGTGCCAGCTCACCGAGCTCTGGAAACACCATATATTTT CASSPSSGNTIYF
14 . . TRBJ2-1 TRBV19 TGTGCCAGCGCTGGAGGCCCTCCCTACAATGAGCAGTTCTTC CASAGGPPYNEQFF
15 . TRBD2 TRBJ2-1 TRBV24-1 TGTGCCACCATAAGACTAGCCGACGAATACAATGAGCAGTTCTTC CATIRLADEYNEQFF
15 . . TRBJ2-2 TRBV7-3 TGTGCCAGCAGCTTAAAAGGGGGTAACACCGGGGAGCTGTTTTTT CASSLKGGNTGELFF
14 . . TRBJ2-1 TRBV6-5 TGTGCCAGCAAGCAGGGTGCCTCCTACAATGAGCAGTTCTTC CASKQGASYNEQFF
15 once . TRBJ1-6 TRBV27 TGTGCCAGCAGACCCGACAGGTTCAAGGTTTCACCCCTCCACTTT CASRPDRFKVSPLHF
16 . . TRBJ2-1 TRBV27 TGTGCCAGCAGTTTGGGGACTCTCTTGGGCTACAATGAGCAGTTCTTC CASSLGTLLGYNEQFF